Presented here are 18 T cell receptor beta chains from one specimen sequenced in a study of T cell repertoires in cytomegalovirus infection. TCRdb re-called the reads with MiXCR, one entry per CDR3 protein. The table includes 510,000 or so distinct CDR3 sequences, approximately 26% detected once. Sample: PBMCs. The source is a human donor in good health (CMV status not recorded). Some clones in this sample may be carry-over from other donors' samples.

The chain employs TRBV7-9 and TRBJ1-2, with a tentative D call TRBD1 (5 bases). From germline, CDR1 is SEHNR and CDR2 FQNEAQ (reference sequence). The CDR3 contains 15 residues. The V end lost 5 bases, the J end lost 3 bases, and 16 bases lay between the germline ends. The CDR3 DNA is TGTGCCAGCAGCAAGTGGGGGGGGGATGACTATGGCTACACCTTC. Encoded protein: CASSKWGGDDYGYTF.

The chain uses TRBV5-4 and TRBJ1-2; no reliable D call. The V end was cut by 0 bases, the J end by 6 bases, with 9 bases between. This CDR3 region has 13 residues. The germline gives CDR1 SGHNT, CDR2 YYREEE (reference sequence). The CDR3 protein is CASSLAIPNGYTF. The DNA for the CDR3 is TGTGCCAGCAGCTTGGCCATTCCGAATGGCTACACCTTC.

This clonotype was picked up many times. In nucleotides, the CDR3 is TGTGCCAGCAGCTCCCGTGGGGGCACAGATACGCAGTATTTT. Amino acid sequence: CASSSRGGTDTQYF. The chain recombines TRBV6-1 with TRBJ2-3; D gene unclear. V dropped 6 bases and J dropped 1 base, with 11 bases sitting between them. The V gene's germline CDR1 is MNHNS and CDR2 SASEGT. This CDR3 is built from 14 residues.

This clonotype has just a few counts. The chain links TRBV7-9 to TRBJ2-2, with D tentatively TRBD2 (6 bases). This CDR3 region has 18 residues. Germline assignment: CDR1 SEHNR and CDR2 FQNEAQ (reference sequence). Trimming removed 2 bases from V and 0 bases from J, with 16 bases in between. CDR3 DNA: TGTGCCAGCAGCTTACCCCGTTTGGGGACTTCGAACACCGGGGAGCTGTTTTTT. This encodes CASSLPRLGTSNTGELFF.

Remarks on this clonotype: A read error may be the cause here, since a much bigger clone is one base away. The rearrangement uses TRBV7-2 and TRBJ1-3, with 9 bases aligning to TRBD1. The germline CDR1 and CDR2 sequences are SGHTA and FQGNSA. CDR3 length: 15 residues. Trimming took 2 bases from V and 4 from J; bases not matched to a gene: 3. The CDR3 sequence: CASSLTGGVGNTIYF. The DNA of the CDR3 is TGTGCCAGCAGCTTAACAGGGGGCGTAGGAAACACCATATATTTT.

The CDR3 is CSVYPQENTEAFF. CDR3 sequence (DNA): TGCAGCGTGTATCCACAGGAGAACACTGAAGCTTTCTTT. The chain combines TRBV29-1 with TRBJ1-1; weak D call: TRBD1 (5 bases). CDR3 length: 13 residues. From germline, CDR1 is SQVTM and CDR2 ANQGSEA. Trimming pared 6 bases from V and 1 base from J, leaving 12 bases between. The full variable domain, rest sourced from reference TRBV29-1 and TRBJ1-1, is SAVISQKPSRDICQRGTSLTIQCQVDSQVTMMFWYRQQPGQSLTLIATANQGSEATYESGFVIDKFPISRPNLTFSTLTVSNMSPEDSSIYLCSVYPQENTEAFFGQGTRLTVV.

The chain couples TRBV7-2 to TRBJ2-5, with TRBD2 identical over 9 bases. Germline loops: CDR1 SGHTA, CDR2 FQGNSA. This CDR3 comprises 17 residues. Trimming at V came to 5 bases and at J to 2 bases, leaving 12 bases not matched to a gene. The CDR3 sequence: CASSVLGLAGIQETQYF. CDR3 in DNA: TGTGCCAGCAGCGTTCTAGGCCTAGCGGGAATACAAGAGACCCAGTACTTC.

The chain uses TRBV12-3 or TRBV12-4 and TRBJ2-7, with D hard to call. V shed 5 bases and J shed 2 bases, with 13 bases lying between them. The CDR3 covers 14 residues. The CDR3 sequence is CASSRNGPPYEQYF. In DNA, the CDR3 is TGTGCCAGCAGTAGGAACGGCCCCCCCTACGAGCAGTACTTC.

This clonotype has only a few counts. The V and J genes are TRBV7-3 and TRBJ2-2; D unclear. Germline CDR1 is SGHTA and CDR2 is FQGTGA. V was trimmed by 2 bases and J by 4 bases, leaving 14 bases between them. The CDR3 totals 16 residues. In nucleotides, the CDR3 is TGTGCCAGCAGCTTATTAAGAACCGGACCCACCGGGGAGCTGTTTTTT. This codes for CASSLLRTGPTGELFF.

The rearrangement links TRBV29-1 to TRBJ1-1; D possibly corresponds to TRBD1 (5 bases). From germline, CDR1 is SQVTM and CDR2 ANQGSEA. This CDR3 comprises 13 residues. With 3 bases removed from V and 1 base from J, the gap between germline ends came to 9 bases. The CDR3: CSVEVTENTEAFF. CDR3 in DNA: TGCAGCGTTGAGGTGACAGAGAACACTGAAGCTTTCTTT. The complete variable domain, with remaining parts taken from reference TRBV29-1 and TRBJ1-1, reads SAVISQKPSRDICQRGTSLTIQCQVDSQVTMMFWYRQQPGQSLTLIATANQGSEATYESGFVIDKFPISRPNLTFSTLTVSNMSPEDSSIYLCSVEVTENTEAFFGQGTRLTVV.

This clonotype was detected a few times. The chain links TRBV4-1 to TRBJ2-2; 10 nucleotides line up with TRBD2. Trimming cost V 4 bases and J 2 bases; bases outside gene matches: 7. Germline V CDR1 and CDR2: MGHRA, YSYEKL. This CDR3 is 17 amino acids long. In DNA form, the CDR3 reads TGCGCCAGCAGCCTAGGACCTAGCGGGGGAAACACCGGGGAGCTGTTTTTT. It translates to CASSLGPSGGNTGELFF.

This clonotype was detected a few times. CDR3 sequence reads: CASSPTFEQFF. DNA for the CDR3: TGTGCCAGCAGCCCTACATTTGAGCAGTTCTTC. This chain joins TRBV7-2 and TRBJ2-1; D not resolved. The CDR3 runs 11 residues. Germline V gene sequence: CDR1 SGHTA, CDR2 FQGNSA. Trimming took off 5 bases at V and 9 bases at J, with 8 bases between the two ends.

The table lists this clonotype with many counts. The chain is built from TRBV12-3 or TRBV12-4 and TRBJ2-5; D is perhaps TRBD1 (5 bases). The length of the CDR3 is 13 residues. V shed 6 bases and J shed 5 bases, with 13 bases lying between them. This chain's CDR3 is CASSPLGRETQYF. CDR3 DNA sequence: TGTGCCAGCAGCCCCCTGGGGCGGGAGACCCAGTACTTC.

The chain combines TRBV11-2 with TRBJ1-2; perhaps TRBD1 as D (5 bases). V lost 8 bases and J lost 6, with 22 bases in between. The CDR3 has 15 amino acids. Germline V gene sequence: CDR1 SGHAT, CDR2 FQNNGV. This CDR3 reads CASARPQGLNHGYTF. The DNA for the CDR3 is TGTGCCAGCGCCCGGCCCCAGGGTCTTAATCATGGCTACACCTTC. The full variable domain, with the rest looked up from reference TRBV11-2 and TRBJ1-2, is EAGVAQSPRYKIIEKRQSVAFWCNPISGHATLYWYQQILGQGPKLLIQFQNNGVVDDSQLPKDRFSAERLKGVDSTLKIQPAKLEDSAVYLCASARPQGLNHGYTFGSGTRLTVV.

V usage is TRBV6-1 and J usage is TRBJ2-7, with D perhaps TRBD1 (6 bases). Germline V gene lookup returns CDR1 MNHNS and CDR2 SASEGT. Trimming removed 2 bases at V and 0 bases at J, with 14 bases between. CDR3 length: 16 amino acids. This CDR3 is CASSERAGDLSYEQYF. DNA of the CDR3: TGTGCCAGCAGTGAAAGGGCAGGGGACCTCTCCTACGAGCAGTACTTC.

This chain uses TRBV24-1 with TRBJ2-5; D perhaps matches TRBD2 (6 bases). There are 13 residues in the CDR3. Trimming cost V 5 bases and J 5 bases, with 11 bases left between them. Germline V CDR1 and CDR2: KGHDR, SFDVKD. The CDR3 DNA follows: TGTGCCACCAGTGGGGGGGTGCAGGAGACCCAGTACTTC. Translating gives CATSGGVQETQYF.

The chain joins TRBV6-1 to TRBJ2-7; TRBD2 aligns across 10 bases. J lost 0 bases, V lost 1 base, and 0 bases had no gene match. This CDR3 has 15 amino acids. Germline V gene sequence: CDR1 MNHNS, CDR2 SASEGT. The CDR3 sequence is CASSEGLAGSYEQYV. CDR3 bases: TGTGCCAGCAGTGAAGGACTAGCGGGCTCCTACGAGCAGTACGTC.

This chain connects TRBV30 to TRBJ1-1, with 8 positions matching TRBD1. Germline-derived CDR1 and CDR2 are GTSNPN and SVGIG (reference sequence). With 3 bases clipped from V and 7 bases from J, the junction kept 7 bases outside the gene matches. This CDR3 comprises 13 residues. The CDR3 loop reads CAWSGGDRLEAFF. CDR3 nucleotide sequence: TGTGCCTGGAGCGGGGGGGACAGGCTTGAAGCTTTCTTT.